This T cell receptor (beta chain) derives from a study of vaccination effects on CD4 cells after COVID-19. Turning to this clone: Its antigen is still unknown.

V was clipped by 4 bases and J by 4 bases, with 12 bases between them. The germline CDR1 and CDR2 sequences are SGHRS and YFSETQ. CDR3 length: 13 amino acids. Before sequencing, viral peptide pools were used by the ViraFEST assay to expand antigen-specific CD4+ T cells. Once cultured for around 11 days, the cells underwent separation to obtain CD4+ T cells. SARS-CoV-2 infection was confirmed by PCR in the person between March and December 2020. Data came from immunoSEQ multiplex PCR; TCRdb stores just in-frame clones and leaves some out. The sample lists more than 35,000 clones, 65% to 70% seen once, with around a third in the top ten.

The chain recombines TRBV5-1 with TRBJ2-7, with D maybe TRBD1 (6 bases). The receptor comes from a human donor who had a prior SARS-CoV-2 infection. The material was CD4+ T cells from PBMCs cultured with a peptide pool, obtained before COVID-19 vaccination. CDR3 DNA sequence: TGCGCCAGCAGCGTGGACAGAAATTACGAGCAGTACTTC. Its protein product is CASSVDRNYEQYF.